This entry concerns a single TCR beta chain. The target antigen is unknown. MiXCR was run by TCRdb on the RT-PCR reads, yielding one entry per CDR3 protein. This table has 200,000 to 300,000 distinct CDR3 sequences, 12% appearing once. This entry belongs to a study of response to subunit inactivated influenza vaccine. Study outcomes and limitations: Authors proposed each seasonal influenza vaccination draws in few new T cells.

The CDR3 has 13 amino acids. Germline values: CDR1 LGHNA, CDR2 YSLEER. V gave up 0 bases and J gave up 4 bases, with 7 bases separating them. The chain carries TRBV4-3 and TRBJ2-7; tentatively, D is TRBD1 or TRBD2 (5 bases each). The sequencing here drew on non-naive T cells sorted from PBMCs, taken 14 to 15 days before vaccination. The clonotype originates from a man over 45 who received an inactivated influenza vaccine. The CDR3 DNA is TGCGCCAGCAGCCAAGATGGGGGATACGAGCAGTACTTC. It codes for CASSQDGGYEQYF.